A selection of T cell receptor beta chains follows, all from one sample in a study of cytomegalovirus exposure and HLA in healthy donors. Method: immunoSEQ multiplex PCR; TCRdb's copy keeps in-frame clones and lacks some. The sample holds about 160,000 clones; around 77% are singletons and the top ten take around 2.3%. What was sequenced was PBMCs. The source is a man over 45 in good health and CMV-seropositive. The CDR3 runs from the conserved cysteine through the conserved F or W. The D gene is left open where the match is weak. Not every row has a clone size; where given, it reads once, few, many or a size class.

-,TRBJ2-2,TRBV5-4,-,CASRNDRGIGGELFF,TGTGCCAGCAGGAATGACCGCGGGATTGGCGGGGAGCTGTTTTTT
-,TRBJ2-3,TRBV5-1,-,CASSLAGRGTDTQYF,TGCGCCAGCAGCTTGGCCGGCCGGGGCACAGATACGCAGTATTTT
-,TRBJ1-2,TRBV6-5,-,CASSPARERNYGYTF,TGTGCCAGCTCCCCGGCCCGGGAGCGGAACTATGGCTACACCTTC
-,TRBJ1-6,TRBV5-1,TRBD1,CASSLTSGTGTSPLHF,TGCGCCAGCAGCTTGACCTCCGGGACAGGGACGTCCCCCCTCCACTTT
few,TRBJ2-7,TRBV6-5,-,CASSYSPLTVLNLYF,TGTGCCAGCAGTTACAGTCCCCTGACAGTATTAAATCTTTACTTC
-,TRBJ2-1,TRBV9,-,CASSVGGGSSYNEQFF,TGTGCCAGCAGCGTAGGAGGCGGAAGCTCCTACAATGAGCAGTTCTTC
-,TRBJ1-1,TRBV11-2,TRBD1,CASSFIGQGNTEAFF,TGTGCCAGCAGCTTTATAGGACAGGGGAACACTGAAGCTTTCTTT
-,TRBJ2-5,TRBV25-1,-,CASSTWREIGETQYF,TGTGCCAGCAGTACCTGGAGGGAGATAGGGGAGACCCAGTACTTC
-,TRBJ1-2,TRBV9,TRBD1,CASSVGAGGAGIYGYTF,TGTGCCAGCAGCGTAGGGGCAGGGGGCGCAGGGATATATGGCTACACCTTC
-,TRBJ1-1,TRBV5-6,TRBD1,CASSFFDRGFTEAFF,TGTGCCAGCAGCTTTTTCGACAGGGGCTTCACTGAAGCTTTCTTT
-,TRBJ2-7,TRBV19,TRBD1,CASSSPDRGTTYEQYF,TGTGCCAGTAGTTCACCCGACAGGGGGACTACCTACGAGCAGTACTTC
-,TRBJ2-2,TRBV28,TRBD1,CASSPWGQENTGELFF,TGTGCCAGCAGTCCCTGGGGACAGGAAAACACCGGGGAGCTGTTTTTT
-,TRBJ1-1,TRBV30,-,CAFSENTEAFF,TGTGCCTTCAGTGAGAACACTGAAGCTTTCTTT
-,TRBJ1-1,TRBV5-4,-,CASSSRGPTEAFF,TGTGCCAGCAGCTCCCGAGGTCCGACTGAAGCTTTCTTT
-,TRBJ1-1,TRBV12-1,-,CANPGGKNTEAFF,TGTGCCAACCCCGGAGGGAAGAACACTGAAGCTTTCTTT
-,TRBJ1-1,TRBV5-1,TRBD1,CASSSPGTGRAFF,TGCGCCAGCAGCTCGCCCGGGACAGGGAGGGCTTTCTTT
-,TRBJ1-3,TRBV5-4,TRBD1,CASSLGQGLSGNTIYF,TGTGCCAGCAGTTTGGGACAGGGTCTCTCTGGAAACACCATATATTTT
-,TRBJ1-3,TRBV4-3,-,CASSQEQGNTIYF,TGCGCCAGCAGCCAAGAACAGGGAAACACCATATATTTT
once,TRBJ1-5,TRBV19,TRBD1,CASSPRTGFSNQPQHF,TGTGCCAGTAGTCCTCGGACAGGTTTTAGCAATCAGCCCCAGCATTTT
-,TRBJ1-2,TRBV6-5,-,CASKRGYGYTF,TGTGCCAGCAAAAGAGGGTATGGCTACACCTTC
once,TRBJ1-5,TRBV9,TRBD1,CASSAGTGASNQPQHF,TGTGCCAGCAGCGCAGGGACAGGGGCGAGCAATCAGCCCCAGCATTTT
-,TRBJ2-2,TRBV7-9,-,CASSLAGQNTGELFF,TGTGCCAGCAGCTTAGCGGGCCAGAACACCGGGGAGCTGTTTTTT
-,TRBJ2-3,TRBV7-2,-,CASSLAGTTDTQYF,TGTGCCAGCAGCTTGGCGGGGACCACAGATACGCAGTATTTT
-,TRBJ1-1,TRBV18,-,CASSPQGEYTEAFF,TGTGCCAGCTCACCACAGGGGGAGTACACTGAAGCTTTCTTT
-,TRBJ1-1,TRBV10-2,-,CASSEVGGHQNTEAFF,TGCGCCAGCAGTGAAGTCGGCGGACACCAGAACACTGAAGCTTTCTTT
-,TRBJ2-1,TRBV19,-,CASSIFWQAGRNEQFF,TGTGCCAGTAGTATTTTTTGGCAGGCAGGTAGGAATGAGCAGTTCTTC
-,TRBJ1-3,TRBV6-5,TRBD1,CASSFSTGTGNTIYF,TGTGCCAGCAGTTTCTCAACCGGGACAGGGAACACCATATATTTT
-,TRBJ1-2,TRBV5-6,TRBD1,CASSLGTAVRDYGYTF,TGTGCCAGCAGCTTAGGGACAGCGGTCCGGGACTATGGCTACACCTTC
-,TRBJ2-3,TRBV5-4,-,CASSHRSRGLQTSTDTQYF,TGTGCCAGCAGCCACAGGAGTAGGGGACTCCAGACGAGCACAGATACGCAGTATTTT
once,TRBJ1-1,TRBV19,-,CASSSLSRDTEAFF,TGTGCCAGTAGTTCCCTGTCCAGGGACACTGAAGCTTTCTTT
-,TRBJ2-1,TRBV5-1,TRBD2,CASSLETSGGPYNEQFF,TGCGCCAGCAGCTTGGAAACTAGCGGGGGGCCATACAATGAGCAGTTCTTC
once,TRBJ1-4,TRBV6-6,TRBD1,CASSYGAGQGHEKLFF,TGTGCCAGCAGTTATGGGGCGGGACAGGGGCATGAAAAACTGTTTTTT
-,TRBJ2-1,TRBV19,TRBD2,CASSFGSGGAIEQFF,TGTGCCAGTAGTTTTGGCAGCGGGGGGGCCATTGAGCAGTTCTTC
-,TRBJ1-2,TRBV28,-,CASSLNRESVGNYGYTF,TGTGCCAGCAGTTTAAACAGGGAAAGCGTCGGTAACTATGGCTACACCTTC
-,TRBJ2-7,TRBV2,TRBD1,CASRQGNYEQYF,TGTGCCAGCAGACAGGGGAACTACGAGCAGTACTTC
-,TRBJ2-1,TRBV15,TRBD1,CATSRAQGYEQFF,TGTGCCACCAGCAGAGCACAGGGGTATGAGCAGTTCTTC
-,TRBJ1-4,TRBV4-3,-,CASSQIGNEKLFF,TGCGCCAGCAGCCAAATCGGGAATGAAAAACTGTTTTTT
-,TRBJ2-2,TRBV7-9,-,CASSSPRQPRNTGELFF,TGTGCCAGCAGCTCCCCCCGACAGCCGAGGAACACCGGGGAGCTGTTTTTT
-,TRBJ2-7,TRBV7-9,TRBD1,CASSQEPGQELNEQYF,TGTGCCAGCAGCCAAGAACCGGGACAGGAATTGAACGAGCAGTACTTC
-,TRBJ2-1,TRBV7-9,TRBD1,CASSADRGLRNNEQFF,TGTGCCAGCAGCGCGGACAGGGGGCTCAGAAACAATGAGCAGTTCTTC
-,TRBJ2-5,TRBV4-2,-,CASSQESVETQYF,TGTGCCAGCAGCCAAGAATCGGTAGAGACCCAGTACTTC